The clone carrying this T cell receptor beta chain was seen many times. This entry comes from a study of T-cell reconstitution after alpha-beta-depleted transplantation in children. Library preparation (for TCRbeta) was performed with unique molecular identifiers. TCRdb analysed the PCR reads with MiXCR anew, one entry per CDR3 protein. The table shows 150,000 to 200,000 distinct CDR3 sequences, with 11% occurring only once. Trimming took off 0 bases at V and 6 bases at J, with 12 bases between the two ends. The germline V gene encodes CDR1 LGHNA and CDR2 YNFKEQ. The CDR3 sequence is 16 residues long.

The TCR comes from a boy aged 2-9 years with acute myeloid leukemia, due to receive a stem cell transplant. The specimen comprised PBMCs, sampled before TCRalphabeta/CD19-depleted stem cell transplant. This chain connects TRBV4-2 to TRBJ1-6, with unresolved D. The CDR3 DNA follows: TGTGCCAGCAGCCAAGACAAGGGTCGGAGTAATTCACCCCTCCACTTT. Translated, it gives CASSQDKGRSNSPLHF.